The 26 T cell receptor beta chains given below trace back to one sample, sequenced in a study of T cell responses to AZD1222 COVID-19 vaccine. Measured with immunoSEQ multiplex PCR; TCRdb has only the in-frame clones, and not every one. Of about 150,000 clones in the sample, roughly nine tenths were seen once. Sequenced material: peripheral blood, taken on day 0 of AZD1222 vaccination. The receptor set was obtained from an adult in good health.

The genes are TRBV6-6 and TRBJ1-5; tentatively, D is TRBD1 (5 bases). CDR3 length: 14 amino acids. The V gene lost 1 base and the J gene lost 5 bases, with 9 bases spanning the gap. Germline V CDR1 and CDR2: MNHNY, SVGAGI (reference sequence). CDR3 nucleotide sequence: TGTGCCAGCAGTTACTTCGGGGCGGATCAGCCCCAGCATTTT. This gives the protein CASSYFGADQPQHF.

This clone was observed a handful of times. The rearrangement uses TRBV11-2 and TRBJ1-1; 7 bases fit TRBD1. With 4 bases clipped from V and 6 bases from J, the junction kept 11 bases outside the gene matches. The CDR3 is made up of 15 amino acids. Germline CDR1 is SGHAT and CDR2 is FQNNGV. CDR3 DNA: TGTGCCAGCAGCTCAAGCACAGGGGTGAGCCCTGAAGCTTTCTTT. Amino acids: CASSSSTGVSPEAFF.

The rearrangement links TRBV19 to TRBJ1-1, with D tentatively TRBD1 (5 bases). V was shortened by 4 bases and J by 5 bases, with 14 bases between the two germline ends. CDR3 length: 14 amino acids. CDR1 and CDR2 from the germline V gene are LNHDA and SQIVND (reference sequence). This chain's CDR3 is CASSTGLIGTEAFF. DNA for the CDR3: TGTGCCAGTAGTACGGGACTTATTGGGACTGAAGCTTTCTTT.

DNA for the CDR3: TGTGCCTGGAGTGTCTCCGAATCTCAGCCCCAGCATTTT. It encodes CAWSVSESQPQHF. The chain is built from TRBV30 and TRBJ1-5; D is ambiguous. The CDR3 runs 13 residues. Germline CDR1 is GTSNPN and CDR2 is SVGIG (reference sequence). Trimming left V 0 bases short and J 6 bases short, with 9 bases between.

The chain combines TRBV7-2 with TRBJ1-6; tentatively, D is TRBD1 (5 bases). V was cut by 3 bases and J by 7 bases, with 10 bases left in between. The CDR3 has 14 amino acids. Germline V gene lookup returns CDR1 SGHTA and CDR2 FQGNSA. The CDR3 sequence is CASSFGTPNSPLHF. The CDR3 DNA sequence: TGTGCCAGCAGCTTCGGGACCCCAAATTCACCCCTCCACTTT.

The V and J genes are TRBV6-2 or TRBV6-3 and TRBJ1-2; a weak D match, TRBD1 (5 bases). This CDR3 is 15 amino acids long. Germline CDR1 reads MNHEY; CDR2 reads SVGEGT. Trimming took 5 bases from V and 5 from J, leaving 18 bases between them. The CDR3 coding sequence is TGTGCCAGCAGTCACCCCCGGGACGGGGGGTATGGCTACACCTTC. Protein product: CASSHPRDGGYGYTF.

This chain links TRBV11-3 with TRBJ2-7, with 13 bases that match TRBD2. CDR1 is SGHNT, CDR2 YENEEA, per germline. This CDR3 is built from 14 residues. J gave up 10 bases and V 1 base, and 4 bases lay outside the gene matches. In DNA, the CDR3 is TGTGCCAGCAGCTTAGGGACTAGCGGGAGACAACAGTACTTC. This encodes CASSLGTSGRQQYF.

The chain carries TRBV19 and TRBJ2-2, with TRBD1 matching over 9 bases. Germline trimming cut 1 base from V and 5 bases from J; bases unmatched to any gene: 5. The germline CDR1 and CDR2 sequences are LNHDA and SQIVND (reference sequence). CDR3 length: 16 amino acids. The CDR3 DNA is TGTGCCAGTAGTATAGTCCCGGGACAGGGTACCGGGGAGCTGTTTTTT. Translated: CASSIVPGQGTGELFF.

The rearrangement joins TRBV27 to TRBJ2-7; TRBD2 is a possible D gene (6 bases). The V end lost 2 bases, the J end lost 5 bases, and 16 bases lay between the germline ends. The CDR3 spans 15 residues. The V gene's germline CDR1 is MNHEY and CDR2 SMNVEV (reference sequence). The CDR3: CASSLILGSYHEQYF. The CDR3 region has the DNA TGTGCCAGCAGTTTAATTCTCGGGAGTTACCACGAGCAGTACTTC.

The chain combines TRBV7-9 with TRBJ1-2; D perhaps matches TRBD1 (5 bases). Germline CDR1 is SEHNR and CDR2 is FQNEAQ (reference sequence). The germline V and J ends were trimmed by 5 bases and 4 bases, with 14 bases remaining between them. The CDR3 is 14 amino acids. In DNA form, the CDR3 reads TGTGCCAGCAGCGTGCCCGGGACGGCCTATGGCTACACCTTC. Protein: CASSVPGTAYGYTF.

The rearrangement joins TRBV5-4 to TRBJ2-6, with D hard to call. Germline V gene lookup returns CDR1 SGHNT and CDR2 YYREEE (reference sequence). This CDR3 has 17 residues. Trimming pared 3 bases from V and 0 bases from J, leaving 13 bases between. The CDR3 spells CASSSISGSSGANVLTF. CDR3 DNA sequence: TGTGCCAGCAGCTCGATTTCCGGGTCCTCTGGGGCCAACGTCCTGACTTTC.

The chain has TRBV19 and TRBJ1-1, with TRBD1 as a possible D gene (6 bases). This CDR3 comprises 13 residues. Trimming removed 6 bases from V and 4 bases from J, with 12 bases in between. Germline V lookup: CDR1 LNHDA, CDR2 SQIVND (reference sequence). Written as DNA, the CDR3 is TGTGCCAGTAGCCAGGGGCCGGGCACTGAAGCTTTCTTT. Encoded protein: CASSQGPGTEAFF.

V is TRBV7-7 and J is TRBJ2-5, with D maybe TRBD2 (5 bases). Between the trimmed V and J ends, which lost 1 base and 4 bases, there was a span of 7 bases. Germline values: CDR1 SSHAT, CDR2 FNYEAQ (reference sequence). The CDR3 extends over 13 amino acids. DNA of the CDR3: TGTGCCAGCAGCTTAGATCGGGGAGAGACCCAGTACTTC. Protein: CASSLDRGETQYF.

The chain links TRBV2 to TRBJ2-7; D remains ambiguous. Trimming left V 6 bases short and J 8 bases short, with 17 bases between. Germline V lookup: CDR1 SNHLY, CDR2 FYNNEI. The CDR3 covers 13 residues. The CDR3 bases are TGTGCCAGCAGGAGTTTTAAGTCGTGGCAGCAGTACTTC. It translates to CASRSFKSWQQYF. The entire variable domain, with the rest obtained from reference TRBV2 and TRBJ2-7, is as follows: EPEVTQTPSHQVTQMGQEVILRCVPISNHLYFYWYRQILGQKVEFLVSFYNNEISEKSEIFDDQFSVERPDGSNFTLKIRSTKLEDSAMYFCASRSFKSWQQYFGPGTRLTVT.

The chain employs TRBV2 and TRBJ2-2; 10 positions match TRBD1. Germline V gene lookup returns CDR1 SNHLY and CDR2 FYNNEI. J gave up 6 bases and V 6 bases, and 1 base lay outside the gene matches. The CDR3 consists of 13 residues. CDR3 nucleotide sequence: TGTGCCAGCAGCGGACAGGGGGCCGGGGAGCTGTTTTTT. It yields the protein CASSGQGAGELFF. The full variable domain, in which reference TRBV2 and TRBJ2-2 provide the parts outside the CDR3, is EPEVTQTPSHQVTQMGQEVILRCVPISNHLYFYWYRQILGQKVEFLVSFYNNEISEKSEIFDDQFSVERPDGSNFTLKIRSTKLEDSAMYFCASSGQGAGELFFGEGSRLTVL.

The J gene is TRBJ1-5, the V gene TRBV4-3; D remains unclear. The CDR3 spans 13 residues. CDR1 and CDR2 from the germline V gene are LGHNA and YSLEER. The V end was cut by 0 bases, the J end by 3 bases, with 3 bases between. CDR3 sequence reads: CASSQEVNQPQHF. CDR3 nucleotide sequence: TGCGCCAGCAGCCAAGAGGTCAATCAGCCCCAGCATTTT.

The chain combines TRBV9 with TRBJ1-1, with TRBD1 matching over 7 bases. The trim removed 4 bases at V and 1 base at J, leaving 7 bases unmatched. This CDR3 comprises 15 residues. Germline V gene lookup returns CDR1 SGDLS and CDR2 YYNGEE. The CDR3 DNA follows: TGTGCCAGCAGCCCCCGGACAGGAGGGAACACTGAAGCTTTCTTT. This sequence encodes CASSPRTGGNTEAFF. Together with reference TRBV9 and TRBJ1-1, the CDR3 gives the full variable domain: DSGVTQTPKHLITATGQRVTLRCSPRSGDLSVYWYQQSLDQGLQFLIQYYNGEERAKGNILERFSAQQFPDLHSELNLSSLELGDSALYFCASSPRTGGNTEAFFGQGTRLTVV.

The chain couples TRBV28 to TRBJ1-5, with D possibly being TRBD1 (5 bases). Germline-derived CDR1 and CDR2 are MDHEN and SYDVKM. The V gene lost 5 bases and the J gene lost 7 bases, with 9 bases spanning the gap. The CDR3 is made up of 12 amino acids. This chain's CDR3 is CASSRQFQPQHF. CDR3 nucleotide sequence: TGTGCCAGCAGTAGACAGTTCCAGCCCCAGCATTTT.

V and J are TRBV27 and TRBJ2-1; D possibly corresponds to TRBD1 (6 bases). V was trimmed by 6 bases and J by 8 bases, leaving 14 bases between them. From germline, CDR1 is MNHEY and CDR2 SMNVEV (reference sequence). This CDR3 region has 13 residues. The CDR3 DNA reads as TGTGCCAGCAGGGGGGCGCGGTACGATGAGCAGTTCTTC. As protein: CASRGARYDEQFF.

The rearrangement joins TRBV11-3 to TRBJ2-2, with 7 bases matching TRBD2. CDR1 and CDR2 from the germline V gene are SGHNT and YENEEA. The J segment lost 4 bases and the V segment lost 10 bases, leaving 9 bases of the junction unmatched. The CDR3 consists of 14 residues. The chain's CDR3 is CATSWSSGTGELFF. The CDR3 DNA reads TGTGCCACCTCATGGTCTAGCGGCACCGGGGAGCTGTTTTTT.

This chain uses TRBV27 with TRBJ2-7; 8 bases line up with TRBD2. The CDR3 extends over 15 amino acids. The junction had 9 bases not matched to a gene; V was cut back by 6 bases and J by 2 bases. Germline loops: CDR1 MNHEY, CDR2 SMNVEV (reference sequence). The CDR3 sequence: CASRLGAGGTYEQYF. Written as DNA, the CDR3 is TGTGCCAGCAGACTCGGGGCGGGAGGTACCTACGAGCAGTACTTC.

With respect to this clone: Other DNA sequences in the same sample also yield this CDR3. The V gene is TRBV7-9, the J gene TRBJ1-1, with 8 bases identical to TRBD1. The germline V gene encodes CDR1 SEHNR and CDR2 FQNEAQ (reference sequence). V trimming: 4 bases; J trimming: 5 bases; junction bases outside the gene matches: 6. The CDR3 loop spans 14 amino acids. The CDR3 DNA follows: TGTGCCAGCAGCTCGCAACAGGGGGGGACTGAAGCTTTCTTT. Translating it yields CASSSQQGGTEAFF.

CDR3: CASIDSSGNTIYF. CDR3 DNA: TGTGCCAGCATCGACAGCTCTGGAAACACCATATATTTT. The chain links TRBV7-9 to TRBJ1-3, with D perhaps matching TRBD1 (5 bases). Germline V gene sequence: CDR1 SEHNR, CDR2 FQNEAQ (reference sequence). The CDR3 is 13 amino acids. V shed 7 bases and J shed 0 bases, with 7 bases lying between them.

The chain recombines TRBV5-1 with TRBJ1-5; the match to TRBD1 covers 8 bases. The CDR3 runs 14 residues. Germline loops: CDR1 SGHRS, CDR2 YFSETQ. The J segment lost 6 bases and the V segment lost 5 bases, leaving 7 bases of the junction unmatched. CDR3 residues: CASSLGQGAQPQHF. In DNA, the CDR3 is TGCGCCAGCAGTCTTGGACAGGGCGCTCAGCCCCAGCATTTT.

V gene TRBV6-5 combines with J gene TRBJ1-5; 7 nucleotides align to TRBD1. The CDR3 is made up of 15 amino acids. Germline loops: CDR1 MNHEY, CDR2 SVGAGI. The V gene end was trimmed by 5 bases and the J gene end by 1 base; junction bases not matched to a gene: 5. The CDR3 nucleotides are TGTGCCAGCAGTCGCAACAGGGGCAGCAATCAGCCCCAGCATTTT. It translates to CASSRNRGSNQPQHF.

The J gene is TRBJ2-7, the V gene TRBV7-3; the D gene could be TRBD1 or TRBD2 (6 bases each). The V end lost 0 bases, the J end lost 0 bases, and 9 bases lay between the germline ends. This CDR3 contains 15 residues. Germline values: CDR1 SGHTA, CDR2 FQGTGA. The CDR3 loop reads CASSLTGGLSYEQYF. The CDR3 DNA follows: TGTGCCAGCAGCTTAACGGGGGGCCTCTCCTACGAGCAGTACTTC.